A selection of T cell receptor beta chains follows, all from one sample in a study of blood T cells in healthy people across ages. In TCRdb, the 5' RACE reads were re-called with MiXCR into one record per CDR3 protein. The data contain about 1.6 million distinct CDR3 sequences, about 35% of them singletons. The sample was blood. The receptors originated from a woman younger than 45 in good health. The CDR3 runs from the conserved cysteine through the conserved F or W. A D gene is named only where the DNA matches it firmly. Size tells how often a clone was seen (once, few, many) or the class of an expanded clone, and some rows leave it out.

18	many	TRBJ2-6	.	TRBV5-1	CASSLAGREASGANVLTF	TGCGCCAGCAGCTTGGCGGGCAGGGAAGCCTCTGGGGCCAACGTCCTGACTTTC
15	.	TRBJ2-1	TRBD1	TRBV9	CASSPGQGKYNEQFF	TGTGCCAGCAGCCCAGGACAGGGGAAGTACAATGAGCAGTTCTTC
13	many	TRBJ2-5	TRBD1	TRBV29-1	CSVSGQVQETQYF	TGCAGCGTTTCCGGACAGGTACAAGAGACCCAGTACTTC
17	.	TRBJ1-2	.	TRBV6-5	CASSHRAASAPNYGYTF	TGTGCCAGCAGTCACCGGGCAGCCTCGGCCCCTAACTATGGCTACACCTTC
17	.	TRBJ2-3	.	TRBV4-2	CASSQGSGLGNTDTQYF	TGTGCCAGCAGCCAAGGGTCCGGGCTGGGGAACACAGATACGCAGTATTTT
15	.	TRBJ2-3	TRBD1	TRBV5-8	CASSLEGQVTDTQYF	TGTGCCAGCAGCTTGGAGGGACAGGTCACAGATACGCAGTATTTT
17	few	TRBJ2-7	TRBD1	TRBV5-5	CASSLVGTGAQPYEQYF	TGTGCCAGCAGCTTGGTTGGGACAGGGGCACAACCCTACGAGCAGTACTTC
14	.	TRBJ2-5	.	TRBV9	CASSARLGGNEQYF	TGTGCCAGCAGCGCCCGACTAGGAGGCAATGAGCAGTACTTC
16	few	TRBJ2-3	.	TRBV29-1	CSVGSSRARPTDTQYF	TGCAGCGTTGGAAGTAGCCGAGCGCGTCCAACAGATACGCAGTATTTT
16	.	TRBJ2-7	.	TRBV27	CASSLSVGTISYEQYF	TGTGCCAGCAGTTTATCGGTGGGAACCATCTCCTACGAGCAGTACTTC
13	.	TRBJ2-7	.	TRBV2	CACSYFTSYEQYF	TGTGCCTGCAGTTACTTTACCTCCTACGAGCAGTACTTC
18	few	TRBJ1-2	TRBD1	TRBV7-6	CASSHLGGRSPMDYGYTF	TGTGCCAGCAGCCATTTAGGGGGCCGCTCCCCCATGGACTATGGCTACACCTTC
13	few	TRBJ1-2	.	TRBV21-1	CASRTQGSYGYTF	TGTGCCAGCAGAACGCAGGGGAGCTATGGCTACACCTTC
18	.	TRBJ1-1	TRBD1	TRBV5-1	CASSLFGFGTAGNTEAFF	TGCGCCAGCAGCTTGTTCGGCTTTGGGACAGCAGGGAACACTGAAGCTTTCTTT